This T cell receptor beta chain emerged from a study of blood T cell repertoires in COVID-19. Study details: PBMCs, B-cell-depleted T cells, or T cells were the source of the cDNA or gDNA that made up the material.

The table came from immunoSEQ multiplex PCR; TCRdb's copy has only in-frame clones and leaves some out. This table holds under 200,000 clones, approximately 90% found once. The receptor's source is a man between 40 and 49 years old with active or convalescent COVID-19. The sample taken for sequencing was peripheral blood.

The CDR3 DNA reads TGTGCCAGCAGCTCCAATAGGACAGGGTGGAACCAGCCCCAGCATTTT. Translation: CASSSNRTGWNQPQHF. This chain links TRBV7-9 with TRBJ1-5; 8 nucleotides agree with TRBD1. The germline gives CDR1 SEHNR, CDR2 FQNEAQ (reference sequence). J gave up 7 bases and V 4 bases, and 12 bases lay outside the gene matches. The CDR3 consists of 16 residues.